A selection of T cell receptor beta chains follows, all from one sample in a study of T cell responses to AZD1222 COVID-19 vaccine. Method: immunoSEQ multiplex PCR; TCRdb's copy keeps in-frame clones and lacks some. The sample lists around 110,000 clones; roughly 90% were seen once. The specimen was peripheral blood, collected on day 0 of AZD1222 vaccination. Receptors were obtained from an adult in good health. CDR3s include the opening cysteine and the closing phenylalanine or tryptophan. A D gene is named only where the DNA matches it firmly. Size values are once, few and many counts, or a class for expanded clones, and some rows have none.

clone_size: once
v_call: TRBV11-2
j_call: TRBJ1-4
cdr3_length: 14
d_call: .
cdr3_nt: TGTGCCAGCAGCTTAGCGGGGCGCGGTGAAAAACTGTTTTTT
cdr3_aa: CASSLAGRGEKLFF

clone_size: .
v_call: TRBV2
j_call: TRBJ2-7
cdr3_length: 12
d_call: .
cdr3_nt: TGTGCCAGCAGTGTATTCGCCAGGGAGCTTTACTTC
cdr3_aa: CASSVFARELYF

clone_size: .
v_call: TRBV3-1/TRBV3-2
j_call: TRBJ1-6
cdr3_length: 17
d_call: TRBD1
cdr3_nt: TGTGCCAGCAGCCGGGGGACAGCGGAGGCTACCGGGGCACCCCTCCACTTT
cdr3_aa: CASSRGTAEATGAPLHF

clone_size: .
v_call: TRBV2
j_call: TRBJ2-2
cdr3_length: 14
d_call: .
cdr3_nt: TGTGCCAGCAGTGGGGGACAAAACACCGGGGAGCTGTTTTTT
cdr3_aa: CASSGGQNTGELFF

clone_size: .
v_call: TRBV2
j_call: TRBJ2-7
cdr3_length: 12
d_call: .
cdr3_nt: TGTGCCAGCAGAGCAGGAATTGGCGAGCAGTACTTC
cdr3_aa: CASRAGIGEQYF

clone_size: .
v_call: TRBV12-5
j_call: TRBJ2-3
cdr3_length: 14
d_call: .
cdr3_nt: TGTGCTAGTGGCGATCGGACCCCGGGAGATACGCAGTATTTT
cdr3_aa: CASGDRTPGDTQYF

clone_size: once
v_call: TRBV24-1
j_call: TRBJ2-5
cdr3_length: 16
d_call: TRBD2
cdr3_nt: TGTGCCACCAGTGACCTTGACCTAGCGGGGGCAGAGACCCAGTACTTC
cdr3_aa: CATSDLDLAGAETQYF

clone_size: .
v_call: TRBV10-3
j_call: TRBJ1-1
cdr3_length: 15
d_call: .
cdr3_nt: TGTGCCATCAGACCTACGGGTGGTGAGAACACTGAAGCTTTCTTT
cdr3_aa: CAIRPTGGENTEAFF

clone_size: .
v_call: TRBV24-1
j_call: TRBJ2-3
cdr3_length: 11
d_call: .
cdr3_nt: TGTGCCACTAGTGACACAGATACGCAGTATTTT
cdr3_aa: CATSDTDTQYF

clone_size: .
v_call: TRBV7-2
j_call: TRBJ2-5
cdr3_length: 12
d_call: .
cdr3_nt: TGTGCCACCGAGTCGTACCAAGAGACCCAGTACTTC
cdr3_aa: CATESYQETQYF

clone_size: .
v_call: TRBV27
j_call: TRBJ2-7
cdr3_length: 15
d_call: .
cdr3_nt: TGTGCCAGCAGTAAACGGAATGAAGGCTCCTACGAGCAGTACTTC
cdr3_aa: CASSKRNEGSYEQYF

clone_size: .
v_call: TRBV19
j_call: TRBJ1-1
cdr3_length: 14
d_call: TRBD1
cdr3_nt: TGTGCCAGTAGTAGAACAGGGGGCAACACTGAAGCTTTCTTT
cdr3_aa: CASSRTGGNTEAFF